Listed below are T cell receptor beta chains from one sample, sequenced in a study of shared clonotypes between healthy human individuals. The table came from immunoSEQ multiplex PCR; TCRdb's copy has only in-frame clones and leaves some out. The sample has 2 million to 2.5 million clones; around 95% are singletons. The source material was naive CD4+ T cells sorted from blood. These receptors came from a young man in good health. CDR3s include the opening cysteine and the closing phenylalanine or tryptophan. D genes are given only for firm matches. Clone size is shown for a subset of rows, as once, few, many or a class of expanded clone.

v_gene	abundance	d_gene	j_gene	CDR3nt	CDR3aa
TRBV29-1	NA	NA	TRBJ1-1	TGCAGCGTTGCACCGCTGACAGTCATGAACACTGAAGCTTTCTTT	CSVAPLTVMNTEAFF
TRBV2	few	NA	TRBJ1-6	TGTGCCAGCAGTGAGAGAGCGATCGCCCCAAATTCACCCCTCCACTTT	CASSERAIAPNSPLHF
TRBV4-3	NA	NA	TRBJ1-2	TGCGCCAGCAGCCAAGCTTGGGGGCCCGATGGCTACACCTTC	CASSQAWGPDGYTF
TRBV5-4	once	TRBD1	TRBJ1-3	TGTGCCAGCAGCCCGAGGGGGGGACAGGGCGGAAACACCATATATTTT	CASSPRGGQGGNTIYF
TRBV6-5	once	NA	TRBJ2-7	TGTGCCAGCAGTTACTCAGGACAGTATTACGAGCAGTACTTC	CASSYSGQYYEQYF
TRBV7-9	NA	NA	TRBJ2-1	TGTGCCAGCAGTTCGGACTCACCCAATGAGCAGTTCTTC	CASSSDSPNEQFF
TRBV15	NA	NA	TRBJ1-5	TGTGCCACCAGCGAACAACAGGGTATTCAGCCCCAGCATTTT	CATSEQQGIQPQHF
TRBV2	once	NA	TRBJ1-2	TGTGCCAGCAGCGCGGACGGGAACTATGGCTACACCTTC	CASSADGNYGYTF
TRBV7-6	NA	NA	TRBJ1-3	TGTGCCAGCAGCGTTAACGACGGGGGAAACACCATATATTTT	CASSVNDGGNTIYF
TRBV9	once	NA	TRBJ2-6	TGTGCCAGCAGCGCAAGGGGGGCCAACGTCCTGACTTTC	CASSARGANVLTF
TRBV10-3	NA	NA	TRBJ1-1	TGTGCCATCAGTGAGTCGATTGCCAGGGGAGGCTCCACTGAAGCTTTCTTT	CAISESIARGGSTEAFF
TRBV7-9	NA	NA	TRBJ1-2	TGTGCCAGCAGCTCAAACAGACCCCTGGCCTATGGCTACACCTTC	CASSSNRPLAYGYTF
TRBV9	NA	NA	TRBJ2-1	TGTGCCAGCACCGCGTACGAGGGCTACAATGAGCAGTTCTTC	CASTAYEGYNEQFF
TRBV7-7	once	NA	TRBJ2-3	TGTGCTAGCAGCTTAGGTACTACGAACACAGATACGCAGTATTTT	CASSLGTTNTDTQYF
TRBV5-1	NA	TRBD2	TRBJ2-2	TGCGCCAGCAGCCCCTCGTTGTTTAGCGGGCACACCGGGGAGCTGTTTTTT	CASSPSLFSGHTGELFF
TRBV18	NA	NA	TRBJ2-7	TGTGCCAGCTCACCGTCGGCAGGGCACTACGAGCAGTACTTC	CASSPSAGHYEQYF
TRBV7-9	NA	TRBD2	TRBJ2-1	TGTGCCACCCGAGCGGGACCATACAATGAGCAGTTCTTC	CATRAGPYNEQFF
TRBV7-9	NA	TRBD1	TRBJ1-5	TGTGCCAGCAGCATCGGACAGGGGGAGTATAGCAATCAGCCCCAGCATTTT	CASSIGQGEYSNQPQHF
TRBV11-2	NA	TRBD2	TRBJ2-4	TGTGCCAGCAGCTTAGTTCGGACTAGCGGGGGAGTAGCCAAAAACATTCAGTACTTC	CASSLVRTSGGVAKNIQYF
TRBV30	once	TRBD1	TRBJ1-6	TGTGCCTGGAGTGCGGGACAGGCAGCTCTTAGGGATTCACCCCTCCACTTT	CAWSAGQAALRDSPLHF
TRBV5-4	NA	NA	TRBJ2-3	TGTGCCAGCAGCTCCAGTGGGTTTATGTATACGCAGTATTTT	CASSSSGFMYTQYF
TRBV5-4	NA	NA	TRBJ2-5	TGTGCCAGCAGCTTACCCTGGCGGGCCGATTCTCAGGGGGAGACCCAGTACTTC	CASSLPWRADSQGETQYF
TRBV18	NA	NA	TRBJ2-5	TGTGCCAGCTCACCACCGGGTCAAGAGACCCAGTACTTC	CASSPPGQETQYF
TRBV19	NA	NA	TRBJ1-5	TGTGCCAGTAGTATGAAAGCAGGACTACTAAGCAATCAGCCCCAGCATTTT	CASSMKAGLLSNQPQHF
TRBV6-6	NA	TRBD1	TRBJ2-7	TGTGCCAGCACCCTGGCCGGACAGGGGGCCTACGAGCAGTACTTC	CASTLAGQGAYEQYF
TRBV6-1	NA	NA	TRBJ2-7	TGTGCCAGCAGTGAACACATAGGGCAATACGAGCAGTACTTC	CASSEHIGQYEQYF
TRBV6-5	NA	NA	TRBJ1-5	TGTGCCAGCAGTTACTCAGCAGAACGGGGGCCCCAGCATTTT	CASSYSAERGPQHF
TRBV30	NA	NA	TRBJ1-5	TGTGCCTGGAGTGCAGGGAGTTGGTATCGCAATCAGCCCCAGCATTTT	CAWSAGSWYRNQPQHF
TRBV28	NA	TRBD1	TRBJ1-1	TGTGCCGGGGCTGACAGGGTTAACACTGAAGCTTTCTTT	CAGADRVNTEAFF
TRBV30	NA	NA	TRBJ1-5	TGTGCCTGGAGTCCGACTGGGGGACAGCCCCAGCATTTT	CAWSPTGGQPQHF
TRBV10-3	NA	TRBD2	TRBJ2-2	TGTGCCATCAAACTAGCGGACGAAAACACCGGGGAGCTGTTTTTT	CAIKLADENTGELFF
TRBV27	few	NA	TRBJ2-2	TGTGCCAGCAGTCCGAACACCGGGGAGCTGTTTTTT	CASSPNTGELFF
TRBV4-1	NA	TRBD1	TRBJ1-1	TGCGCCAGCAGCCCGGGGACAGGGGGTATACGAGGTACTGAAGCTTTCTTT	CASSPGTGGIRGTEAFF
TRBV30	once	NA	TRBJ2-1	TGTGCCTGGAGTGCACAGGGACCCCTCTCCTACAATGAGCAGTTCTTC	CAWSAQGPLSYNEQFF
TRBV10-1	NA	NA	TRBJ1-6	TGCGCCAGCAGTGAGCCAAGACAGTACCAACTATCATTTAATTCACCCCTCCACTTT	CASSEPRQYQLSFNSPLHF
TRBV18	NA	TRBD1	TRBJ1-4	TGTGCCAGCTCAAGGGGACAGAATGAAAAACTGTTTTTT	CASSRGQNEKLFF
TRBV7-3	NA	TRBD1	TRBJ1-1	TGTGCCAGCAGCTCACAGGGGGCGAACACTGAAGCTTTCTTT	CASSSQGANTEAFF
TRBV6-6	NA	NA	TRBJ2-1	TGTGCCAGCAGTACTAGGGAATATGAGCAGTTCTTC	CASSTREYEQFF
TRBV2	NA	TRBD1	TRBJ1-2	TGTGCCAGCAGTGCCAGGGGGCGATCGAAAGGCTACACCTTC	CASSARGRSKGYTF
TRBV10-3	once	NA	TRBJ1-1	TGTGCCACCCGCCCGGAGACTGAAGCTTTCTTT	CATRPETEAFF
TRBV6-1	NA	NA	TRBJ1-1	TGTGCCAGCAGTGAACGGGGGGCGCACACTGAAGCTTTCTTT	CASSERGAHTEAFF
TRBV30	NA	NA	TRBJ1-1	TGTGCCTGGAGCCGACAGTCTGAAGCTTTCTTT	CAWSRQSEAFF
TRBV30	NA	TRBD1	TRBJ1-4	TGTGCCTGGAGTGTAAAGTCCAAACAGGGGGCGCTGCCTAATGAAAAACTGTTTTTT	CAWSVKSKQGALPNEKLFF
TRBV30	NA	NA	TRBJ1-2	TGTGCCTGGAGTGTACGAAAGGGCTACACCTTC	CAWSVRKGYTF
TRBV2	once	NA	TRBJ2-7	TGTGCCAGCAGGGGCGGGACAGCCTCCTCCGAGCAGTACTTC	CASRGGTASSEQYF
TRBV11-3	NA	NA	TRBJ1-1	TGTGCCAGCAGCCCAGGGGTGGGGGAGAAAGCTTTCTTT	CASSPGVGEKAFF
TRBV10-1	NA	NA	TRBJ1-4	TGCGCCAGCAGTGAGGCGCCGGGCGAAAAACTGTTTTTT	CASSEAPGEKLFF
TRBV7-9	NA	NA	TRBJ2-4	TGTGCCACCCGAGGGGAGGCCAAAAACATTCAGTACTTC	CATRGEAKNIQYF
TRBV6-6	NA	NA	TRBJ2-7	TGTGCCAGCAGTCCCATTGACTCCTCCCACTACGAGCAGTACTTC	CASSPIDSSHYEQYF
TRBV6-6	once	NA	TRBJ2-7	TGTGCCAGCAGTTACCCCACAGGCTACGAGCAGTACTTC	CASSYPTGYEQYF
TRBV6-6	NA	TRBD1	TRBJ1-3	TGTGCCAGCAACGACAGGGGGCCTGGAAACACCATATATTTT	CASNDRGPGNTIYF
TRBV2	NA	NA	TRBJ1-1	TGTGCCAGCAGTGACGCACTGCCACGGGAAGCTTTCTTT	CASSDALPREAFF
TRBV5-1	NA	NA	TRBJ2-2	TGCGCCAGCAGCCCGGTTCTGGCGGCCCGTAATATCCCCGGGGAGCTGTTTTTT	CASSPVLAARNIPGELFF
TRBV14	NA	TRBD1	TRBJ1-1	TGTGCCAGCAGCCTAGGACAGGGGGCAGTGAACACTGAAGCTTTCTTT	CASSLGQGAVNTEAFF
TRBV6-5	NA	NA	TRBJ2-7	TGTGCCAGCAGTTACAAGCGCACCATATCCTACGAGCAGTACTTC	CASSYKRTISYEQYF
TRBV5-1	NA	NA	TRBJ2-5	TGCGCCAGCAGCTTGTCAGGGGTTGGAGAGACCCAGTACTTC	CASSLSGVGETQYF
TRBV25-1	NA	NA	TRBJ2-2	TGTGCCAGCAGGGAAACAGGGACCACCGGGGAGCTGTTTTTT	CASRETGTTGELFF
TRBV19	NA	NA	TRBJ1-5	TGTGCCAGTAGTATAAAGGCAGACCTCTTCAATCAGCCCCAGCATTTT	CASSIKADLFNQPQHF
TRBV28	NA	NA	TRBJ2-3	TGTGCCAGCAGTCTCAGAACCACAGATACGCAGTATTTT	CASSLRTTDTQYF